What follows describes a single T cell receptor beta chain. In the original processing: Amplifying reference gene primers gave estimates of nucleated cell counts. Using immunoSEQ multiplex PCR, the repertoire was profiled, and TCRdb retains in-frame clones only, with some absent. The DNA gave D and trimming, while V, J and clone size come from that table. The sample holds 200,000 to 250,000 clones, 70% to 90% seen once. Self-reported history from a screening survey and questionnaire set each donor's cohort. These data originate in a study of blood T cell repertoires in COVID-19. Overall study: Researchers got acute and convalescent COVID-19 samples from the United States, Italy and Spain. PBMCs, B-cell-depleted T cells, or T cells provided the cDNA or gDNA that made up the material.

The clonotype comes from a woman aged 40 to 49 with acute COVID-19. The sequencing sample was made of PBMCs or T cells enriched from blood (not recorded which).

This CDR3 is CATSVQGVFQPQHF. The CDR3 DNA sequence: TGTGCCACCAGTGTGCAGGGCGTATTTCAGCCCCAGCATTTT. The chain recombines TRBV24-1 with TRBJ1-5; D possibly corresponds to TRBD1 (5 bases). The CDR3 sequence is 14 residues long. Germline CDR1 KGHDR, CDR2 SFDVKD. Trimming stripped 5 bases from V and 6 bases from J, with 13 bases between.